Listed below are T cell receptor beta chains from one sample, sequenced in a study of neurological immune-mediated disorders. TCRdb ran MiXCR on the 5' RACE reads and lists one entry per CDR3 protein. Among some 47,000 distinct CDR3 sequences, under 25% were seen once, and the ten largest hold about 4.7%. The sequenced material came from PBMCs. Receptors originate from a man aged 55 to 69 with HTLV-1-associated myelopathy (HAM/TSP). The CDR3 runs from the conserved cysteine through the conserved F or W. The order of the fields is CDR3 protein, CDR3 DNA, V gene, clone size, J gene, D gene. A D gene is named only where the DNA matches it firmly. A row's size may be missing; if present it is once, few, many or a size class.

CDR3 protein: CSARFSGSQETQYF
CDR3 DNA: TGCAGTGCTAGATTCAGCGGGAGTCAAGAGACCCAGTACTTC
V gene: TRBV20-1
clone size: many
J gene: TRBJ2-5
D gene: TRBD2

CDR3 protein: CASSLGYRISTDTQYF
CDR3 DNA: TGCGCCAGCAGCTTGGGGTATCGGATTAGCACAGATACGCAGTATTTT
V gene: TRBV5-1
clone size: many
J gene: TRBJ2-3
D gene: NA

CDR3 protein: CASSRRTGELFF
CDR3 DNA: TGTGCCAGCAGCCGCAGGACCGGGGAGCTGTTTTTT
V gene: TRBV6-1
clone size: many
J gene: TRBJ2-2
D gene: NA

CDR3 protein: CASRGWTGYEKLFF
CDR3 DNA: TGTGCCAGCCGGGGGTGGACAGGGTATGAAAAACTGTTTTTT
V gene: TRBV12-3/TRBV12-4
clone size: NA
J gene: TRBJ1-4
D gene: TRBD1

CDR3 protein: CASSQALGGGYTF
CDR3 DNA: TGTGCCAGCAGCCAAGCATTGGGTGGCGGCTACACCTTC
V gene: TRBV4-2
clone size: NA
J gene: TRBJ1-2
D gene: NA

CDR3 protein: CVSSPYRASGQYERYF
CDR3 DNA: TGTGTCAGCAGCCCCTATCGCGCTAGCGGGCAATACGAGCGGTACTTC
V gene: TRBV7-2
clone size: NA
J gene: TRBJ2-7
D gene: TRBD2

CDR3 protein: CASSHSRGTGSIFSGNTIYF
CDR3 DNA: TGCGCCAGCAGCCACTCAAGGGGGACAGGGTCCATCTTCTCTGGAAACACCATATATTTT
V gene: TRBV4-1
clone size: many
J gene: TRBJ1-3
D gene: TRBD1

CDR3 protein: CSARDRVIPYNEQFF
CDR3 DNA: TGCAGTGCCAGGGACAGGGTAATCCCCTACAATGAGCAGTTCTTC
V gene: TRBV20-1
clone size: many
J gene: TRBJ2-1
D gene: TRBD1

CDR3 protein: CASSLAPTSYEQYF
CDR3 DNA: TGCGCCAGCAGCTTGGCGCCAACTAGTTACGAGCAGTACTTC
V gene: TRBV5-1
clone size: many
J gene: TRBJ2-7
D gene: NA

CDR3 protein: CSAASRAGGPAGELFF
CDR3 DNA: TGCAGTGCCGCTTCACGAGCGGGAGGGCCGGCCGGGGAGCTGTTTTTT
V gene: TRBV20-1
clone size: few
J gene: TRBJ2-2
D gene: TRBD2

CDR3 protein: CSARGGGLSSYEQYF
CDR3 DNA: TGCAGTGCTAGAGGCGGCGGGCTTAGCTCCTACGAGCAGTACTTC
V gene: TRBV20-1
clone size: many
J gene: TRBJ2-7
D gene: NA

CDR3 protein: CSVEGREATDTQYF
CDR3 DNA: TGCAGCGTCGAGGGCAGGGAGGCGACAGACACGCAGTATTTT
V gene: TRBV29-1
clone size: many
J gene: TRBJ2-3
D gene: NA

CDR3 protein: CASSFAGTANTEAFF
CDR3 DNA: TGTGCCAGCAGCTTCGCCGGGACGGCGAACACTGAAGCTTTCTTT
V gene: TRBV7-9
clone size: many
J gene: TRBJ1-1
D gene: NA

CDR3 protein: CASKDREGEAFF
CDR3 DNA: TGTGCCAGCAAAGATAGAGAAGGAGAAGCTTTCTTT
V gene: TRBV6-5
clone size: many
J gene: TRBJ1-1
D gene: NA

CDR3 protein: CSAGRGTTGSPLHF
CDR3 DNA: TGCAGTGCTGGACGAGGGACGACAGGCTCACCCCTCCACTTT
V gene: TRBV20-1
clone size: many
J gene: TRBJ1-6
D gene: NA

CDR3 protein: CSARDGRGVATQYF
CDR3 DNA: TGCAGTGCTAGAGACGGGAGGGGAGTAGCGACCCAGTACTTC
V gene: TRBV20-1
clone size: many
J gene: TRBJ2-5
D gene: TRBD2

CDR3 protein: CAINRLAGVPDTQYF
CDR3 DNA: TGTGCCATCAACCGACTAGCGGGAGTCCCAGATACGCAGTATTTT
V gene: TRBV10-3
clone size: many
J gene: TRBJ2-3
D gene: TRBD2

CDR3 protein: CASSQGTNTGGLFF
CDR3 DNA: TGCGCCAGCAGTCAGGGGACGAACACCGGGGGGCTGTTTTTT
V gene: TRBV5-1
clone size: NA
J gene: TRBJ2-2
D gene: NA

CDR3 protein: CASSTPGQGHTGKLFF
CDR3 DNA: TGTGCCAGCAGTACCCCGGGACAGGGTCACACCGGGAAGCTGTTTTTT
V gene: TRBV28
clone size: NA
J gene: TRBJ2-2
D gene: TRBD1

CDR3 protein: CSASSARADTQYF
CDR3 DNA: TGCAGTGCTAGTTCAGCGAGGGCAGATACGCAGTATTTT
V gene: TRBV20-1
clone size: many
J gene: TRBJ2-3
D gene: NA

CDR3 protein: CSARDLLHPNPSEQYF
CDR3 DNA: TGCAGTGCTAGAGATTTGCTACACCCGAACCCTAGCGAGCAGTACTTC
V gene: TRBV20-1
clone size: many
J gene: TRBJ2-7
D gene: NA

CDR3 protein: CASSNLRTADSIYEQYF
CDR3 DNA: TGTGCCAGCAGCAATTTAAGGACCGCGGACTCGATTTACGAGCAGTACTTC
V gene: TRBV9
clone size: many
J gene: TRBJ2-7
D gene: NA

CDR3 protein: CASSSVGLVKDTQYF
CDR3 DNA: TGTGCCAGCAGCTCTGTGGGACTAGTTAAAGATACGCAGTATTTT
V gene: TRBV7-2
clone size: many
J gene: TRBJ2-3
D gene: TRBD2

CDR3 protein: CASSLGGTGELFF
CDR3 DNA: TGTGCCAGCAGTTTAGGGGGGACCGGGGAGCTGTTTTTT
V gene: TRBV7-3
clone size: medium-sized
J gene: TRBJ2-2
D gene: NA

CDR3 protein: CASSQQGAYEQFF
CDR3 DNA: TGTGCCAGCAGCCAACAGGGGGCGTATGAGCAGTTCTTC
V gene: TRBV5-6
clone size: NA
J gene: TRBJ2-1
D gene: TRBD1

CDR3 protein: CASSHQGSGQPQHF
CDR3 DNA: TGTGCCAGCAGCCATCAGGGTTCTGGTCAGCCCCAGCATTTT
V gene: TRBV5-4
clone size: NA
J gene: TRBJ1-5
D gene: NA

CDR3 protein: CASSLRSGEQYF
CDR3 DNA: TGTGCCAGCAGTCTCCGTAGTGGCGAGCAGTACTTC
V gene: TRBV6-2/TRBV6-3
clone size: many
J gene: TRBJ2-7
D gene: NA

CDR3 protein: CSARDNSGQGRETQYF
CDR3 DNA: TGCAGTGCTAGAGATAATTCAGGACAGGGCCGGGAGACCCAGTACTTC
V gene: TRBV20-1
clone size: many
J gene: TRBJ2-5
D gene: TRBD1

CDR3 protein: CASSYIPSGSYSYEQYF
CDR3 DNA: TGTGCCAGCAGTTACATTCCTAGCGGGAGTTACTCCTACGAGCAGTACTTC
V gene: TRBV6-2/TRBV6-3
clone size: many
J gene: TRBJ2-7
D gene: TRBD2

CDR3 protein: CASRRPGQGNTGELFF
CDR3 DNA: TGTGCCAGCAGGCGCCCGGGACAGGGGAACACCGGGGAGCTGTTTTTT
V gene: TRBV25-1
clone size: many
J gene: TRBJ2-2
D gene: TRBD1

CDR3 protein: CASSKRGEGYEQYF
CDR3 DNA: TGTGCCAGCAGCAAAAGAGGGGAAGGTTACGAGCAGTACTTC
V gene: TRBV21-1
clone size: many
J gene: TRBJ2-7
D gene: NA

CDR3 protein: CASSPTGANNEQFF
CDR3 DNA: TGTGCCAGCAGCCCAACGGGAGCTAACAATGAGCAGTTCTTC
V gene: TRBV7-9
clone size: many
J gene: TRBJ2-1
D gene: NA

CDR3 protein: CASSPRDSYEHYF
CDR3 DNA: TGTGCCAGCAGCCCCAGGGATTCGTACGAGCACTACTTC
V gene: TRBV7-9
clone size: many
J gene: TRBJ2-7
D gene: NA

CDR3 protein: CASSSQGDTEAFF
CDR3 DNA: TGCGCCAGCAGCTCCCAGGGGGATACTGAAGCTTTCTTT
V gene: TRBV5-1
clone size: many
J gene: TRBJ1-1
D gene: TRBD1

CDR3 protein: CSARDPEEGGDTGELFF
CDR3 DNA: TGCAGTGCTAGAGACCCGGAGGAGGGAGGTGACACCGGGGAGCTGTTTTTT
V gene: TRBV20-1
clone size: NA
J gene: TRBJ2-2
D gene: NA

CDR3 protein: CSGRERGYNEQFF
CDR3 DNA: TGCAGCGGCAGGGAGCGGGGATACAATGAGCAGTTCTTC
V gene: TRBV29-1
clone size: many
J gene: TRBJ2-1
D gene: TRBD2

CDR3 protein: CASSTPGHTEAFF
CDR3 DNA: TGTGCCAGCAGCACCCCGGGACACACTGAAGCTTTCTTT
V gene: TRBV6-5
clone size: NA
J gene: TRBJ1-1
D gene: NA

CDR3 protein: CASSESRGPYTEAFF
CDR3 DNA: TGCGCCAGCAGTGAGTCGAGGGGACCGTACACTGAAGCTTTCTTT
V gene: TRBV10-1
clone size: NA
J gene: TRBJ1-1
D gene: NA

CDR3 protein: CSASQGPSVTNTEAFF
CDR3 DNA: TGCAGTGCTAGTCAGGGCCCGTCGGTCACGAACACTGAAGCTTTCTTT
V gene: TRBV20-1
clone size: medium-sized
J gene: TRBJ1-1
D gene: NA

CDR3 protein: CASSVNPGQETQYF
CDR3 DNA: TGTGCCAGCAGCGTAAACCCAGGTCAAGAGACCCAGTACTTC
V gene: TRBV9
clone size: many
J gene: TRBJ2-5
D gene: NA

CDR3 protein: CASSFGNTGELFF
CDR3 DNA: TGTGCCAGCAGCTTTGGGAACACCGGGGAGCTGTTTTTT
V gene: TRBV7-2
clone size: many
J gene: TRBJ2-2
D gene: NA

CDR3 protein: CASSLADTLWGNIQYF
CDR3 DNA: TGCGCCAGCAGCTTGGCGGACACCCTCTGGGGAAACATTCAGTACTTC
V gene: TRBV5-1
clone size: many
J gene: TRBJ2-4
D gene: NA

CDR3 protein: CSARVGSSMNTEAFF
CDR3 DNA: TGCAGTGCTAGAGTGGGCAGCTCGATGAACACTGAAGCTTTCTTT
V gene: TRBV20-1
clone size: many
J gene: TRBJ1-1
D gene: NA

CDR3 protein: CASSLSGPEAEQFF
CDR3 DNA: TGTGCCAGCAGCTTATCGGGACCTGAGGCTGAGCAGTTCTTC
V gene: TRBV7-9
clone size: many
J gene: TRBJ2-1
D gene: NA

CDR3 protein: CSARSGQQGDAAFF
CDR3 DNA: TGCAGTGCTAGGTCGGGACAGCAGGGCGACGCAGCTTTCTTT
V gene: TRBV20-1
clone size: many
J gene: TRBJ1-1
D gene: TRBD1

CDR3 protein: CASSVGQGTREQYF
CDR3 DNA: TGTGCCAGCAGCGTAGGACAGGGAACTCGGGAGCAGTACTTC
V gene: TRBV9
clone size: many
J gene: TRBJ2-7
D gene: TRBD1

CDR3 protein: CASSFSRGNTEAFF
CDR3 DNA: TGTGCCAGCAGCTTTAGTAGGGGGAACACTGAAGCTTTCTTT
V gene: TRBV7-9
clone size: many
J gene: TRBJ1-1
D gene: NA

CDR3 protein: CASSFYICSAARGAYQPQHF
CDR3 DNA: NA
V gene: TRBV7-8
clone size: NA
J gene: TRBJ1-5
D gene: NA

CDR3 protein: CASSLSKVRDNEQFF
CDR3 DNA: TGCGCCAGCAGCCTAAGTAAGGTTAGGGATAATGAGCAGTTCTTC
V gene: TRBV4-1
clone size: many
J gene: TRBJ2-1
D gene: NA

CDR3 protein: CASSPRERGEAFF
CDR3 DNA: TGCGCCAGCAGCCCTAGGGAACGGGGCGAAGCTTTCTTT
V gene: TRBV4-1
clone size: many
J gene: TRBJ1-1
D gene: NA

CDR3 protein: CAISGRGYEQFF
CDR3 DNA: TGTGCTATCAGCGGGAGGGGCTATGAGCAGTTCTTC
V gene: TRBV30
clone size: NA
J gene: TRBJ2-1
D gene: TRBD2

CDR3 protein: CASSLGGSTNYGYTF
CDR3 DNA: TGTGCCAGCAGCTTAGGAGGGTCGACAAACTATGGCTACACCTTC
V gene: TRBV7-2
clone size: many
J gene: TRBJ1-2
D gene: NA

CDR3 protein: CASSLAAATDSNQPQHF
CDR3 DNA: TGTGCCAGCAGCTTGGCGGCGGCCACGGATAGCAATCAGCCCCAGCATTTT
V gene: TRBV5-6
clone size: many
J gene: TRBJ1-5
D gene: NA